What follows is one T cell receptor beta chain and its context. The data are from a study of blood T cell repertoires in COVID-19. Participant age was about 18 to 100 years, and participants resided in around 24 US areas. Repertoires were generated with immunoSEQ multiplex PCR, while TCRdb's copy carries only in-frame clones and drops some. The profile shows 150,000 to 200,000 clones, about 88% of them singletons. The length of the CDR3 is 15 residues. Trimming took off 1 base at V and 0 bases at J, with 10 bases between the two ends. Germline V gene data show CDR1 as MGHRA and CDR2 as YSYEKL. This receptor was taken from a woman under 30 who had recovered from COVID-19. Source material: PBMCs or T cells enriched from blood (not recorded which). The chain recombines TRBV4-1 with TRBJ2-7, with D uncertain. The CDR3 sequence: CASSQGYGLSYEQYF. In DNA, the CDR3 is TGCGCCAGCAGCCAAGGGTATGGCCTCTCCTACGAGCAGTACTTC.